The 21 T cell receptor beta chains below all came from one sample that was sequenced in a study of brain T cells in children with intractable seizures. Time point: blood from clinic visit 5 months post-surgery; TSC patient then seizure free. TCRdb's copy holds only in-frame clones and misses some; the assay was immunoSEQ multiplex PCR. Here the sample spans about 340,000 clones, 93% being singletons. The source was peripheral blood, collected roughly 5 months after surgery. The source of these receptors is a boy younger than two with tuberous sclerosis and intractable seizures.

This clone is a singleton in its sample. This chain connects TRBV19 to TRBJ2-7, with a possible D match to TRBD1 (5 bases). V lost 4 bases and J 5 bases, leaving 12 bases between the germline ends. Germline loops: CDR1 LNHDA, CDR2 SQIVND (reference sequence). CDR3 size: 13 residues. In DNA, the CDR3 is TGTGCCAGTAGTACAACAGGTTCCCACGAGCAGTACTTC. This translates into CASSTTGSHEQYF. Looking up the rest from reference TRBV19 and TRBJ2-7 gives the full variable domain: DGGITQSPKYLFRKEGQNVTLSCEQNLNHDAMYWYRQDPGQGLRLIYYSQIVNDFQKGDIAEGYSVSREKKESFPLTVTSAQKNPTAFYLCASSTTGSHEQYFGPGTRLTVT.

This chain joins TRBV6-1 and TRBJ2-7, with D perhaps TRBD2 (5 bases). The V gene's germline CDR1 is MNHNS and CDR2 SASEGT. The CDR3 extends over 15 amino acids. The V end was cut by 3 bases, the J end by 0 bases, with 12 bases between. In nucleotides, the CDR3 is TGTGCCAGCAGTGATTGGGCGGGCAGCTCCTACGAGCAGTACTTC. Translating gives CASSDWAGSSYEQYF.

The V gene is TRBV3-1 (or the pseudogene TRBV3-2), the J gene TRBJ1-1; a possible D gene is TRBD1 (5 bases). The CDR3 spans 14 residues. V lost 6 bases and J lost 4, with 15 bases in between. CDR1 is LGHDT and CDR2 is YNNKEL in the germline V gene (reference sequence). The CDR3 here is CASRREFRGTEAFF. CDR3 DNA sequence: TGTGCCAGCAGACGAGAGTTTAGGGGCACTGAAGCTTTCTTT.

This sequence joins TRBV5-5 and TRBJ2-1; TRBD1 might be the D (5 bases). Germline CDR1 SGHKS, CDR2 YYEKEE (reference sequence). The CDR3 sequence is 16 residues long. The V gene lost 1 base and the J gene lost 7 bases, with 18 bases spanning the gap. CDR3 coding DNA: TGTGCCAGCAGCTTGAGGACAAGGGCATCAAAGAATGAGCAGTTCTTC. Amino acids: CASSLRTRASKNEQFF. Based on the CDR3 plus reference TRBV5-5 and TRBJ2-1, the full variable domain is DAGVTQSPTHLIKTRGQQVTLRCSPISGHKSVSWYQQVLGQGPQFIFQYYEKEERGRGNFPDRFSARQFPNYSSELNVNALLLGDSALYLCASSLRTRASKNEQFFGPGTRLTVL.

This clone has only a few counts. The V call is TRBV24-1, the J call TRBJ1-5; no definite D call. V was pared by 4 bases and J by 2 bases, with 11 bases between. The germline CDR1 and CDR2 sequences are KGHDR and SFDVKD. The CDR3 is 15 amino acids. CDR3 nucleotides: TGTGCCACCAGTGACCCCAGTCTTGGCAATCAGCCCCAGCATTTT. Amino acid sequence: CATSDPSLGNQPQHF.

The chain joins TRBV19 to TRBJ1-2; the match to TRBD1 covers 8 bases. CDR1 LNHDA and CDR2 SQIVND come from the germline V gene (reference sequence). V lost 3 bases and J lost 2; bases outside the gene matches: 5. The length of the CDR3 is 15 residues. This CDR3 reads CASSMGDRLNYGYTF. The CDR3 DNA sequence: TGTGCCAGTAGTATGGGGGACAGGCTAAACTATGGCTACACCTTC. The full variable domain, rest sourced from reference TRBV19 and TRBJ1-2, is DGGITQSPKYLFRKEGQNVTLSCEQNLNHDAMYWYRQDPGQGLRLIYYSQIVNDFQKGDIAEGYSVSREKKESFPLTVTSAQKNPTAFYLCASSMGDRLNYGYTFGSGTRLTVV.

The chain is built from TRBV3-1 (or the pseudogene TRBV3-2) and TRBJ1-2; 7 positions match TRBD1. Trimming cost V 4 bases and J 4 bases; bases outside gene matches: 12. Germline CDR1 reads LGHDT; CDR2 reads YNNKEL (reference sequence). This CDR3 comprises 16 residues. The CDR3: CASSPQGQTGPYGYTF. CDR3 coding DNA: TGTGCCAGCAGCCCACAAGGTCAGACAGGGCCCTATGGCTACACCTTC.

V usage is TRBV7-2 and J usage is TRBJ2-7; the match to TRBD2 covers 13 bases. Germline CDR1 is SGHTA and CDR2 is FQGNSA. CDR3 length: 14 residues. V was pared by 5 bases and J by 9 bases, with 7 bases of the junction left unmatched. CDR3 sequence: CASSPGLAGLWQYF. The CDR3, as DNA: TGTGCCAGCAGCCCGGGACTAGCGGGACTTTGGCAGTACTTC.

The chain employs TRBV27 and TRBJ2-7; D is uncertain. CDR1 and CDR2 (germline): MNHEY, SMNVEV (reference sequence). The CDR3 loop spans 14 amino acids. Trimming pared 0 bases from V and 3 bases from J, leaving 9 bases between. The CDR3 protein is CASSLSADIYEQYF. The CDR3 nucleotides read TGTGCCAGCAGTTTATCTGCCGATATCTACGAGCAGTACTTC.

The genes are TRBV5-1 and TRBJ2-7, with D perhaps assigned TRBD1 or TRBD2 (5 bases each). V was trimmed by 4 bases and J by 1 base, leaving 15 bases between them. Germline V gene sequence: CDR1 SGHRS, CDR2 YFSETQ. This CDR3 has 15 amino acids. The CDR3 loop is CASSLEGKGSYEQYF. The DNA of the CDR3 is TGCGCCAGCAGCCTCGAGGGGAAGGGGTCCTACGAGCAGTACTTC.

This chain uses TRBV5-4 with TRBJ1-2, with 10 nucleotides matching TRBD1. The ends lost 4 bases at V and 8 bases at J; junction bases unmatched: 14. Germline V gene data show CDR1 as SGHNT and CDR2 as YYREEE (reference sequence). This CDR3 contains 16 residues. The CDR3, as DNA: TGTGCCAGCAGCGCGGGGGGACAGGGGACATCGGAAGGCTACACCTTC. It translates to CASSAGGQGTSEGYTF.

The chain links TRBV4-1 to TRBJ2-2; TRBD2 matches at 11 bases. Germline V lookup: CDR1 MGHRA, CDR2 YSYEKL. The CDR3 contains 19 residues. The V gene end was trimmed by 1 base and the J gene end by 1 base; junction bases not matched to a gene: 8. In DNA, the CDR3 is TGCGCCAGCAGCCAAGTCAGCACTAGCGGGGGCAGGAACACCGGGGAGCTGTTTTTT. Its protein product is CASSQVSTSGGRNTGELFF.

CDR3 in DNA: TGTGCCAGCAGTCGGGGGGCGAGTTATGAGCAGTTCTTC. Its protein is CASSRGASYEQFF. The J gene is TRBJ2-1, the V gene TRBV12-3 or TRBV12-4; possible D gene TRBD2, 7 bases. Trimming took off 5 bases at V and 8 bases at J, with 13 bases between the two ends. The CDR3 has 13 residues.

V usage is TRBV10-3 and J usage is TRBJ2-7, with 9 bases fitting TRBD2. This CDR3 spans 13 amino acids. The V gene end was trimmed by 6 bases and the J gene end by 5 bases; junction bases not matched to a gene: 5. CDR1 and CDR2 from the germline V gene are ENHRY and SYGVKD. CDR3 loop: CAIRLAGTNEQYF. CDR3 DNA: TGTGCCATCAGGCTAGCGGGGACCAACGAGCAGTACTTC.

V gene TRBV29-1 combines with J gene TRBJ2-7, with a weak D call TRBD2 (5 bases). CDR3 length: 12 residues. CDR1 SQVTM and CDR2 ANQGSEA come from the germline V gene. V lost 7 bases and J lost 3, with 13 bases in between. Here the CDR3 DNA reads TGCAGCGCTCGGACTTCCTACTACGAGCAGTACTTC. Encoded protein: CSARTSYYEQYF.

This clone was counted once. The chain couples TRBV4-2 to TRBJ1-1; D is ambiguous. Germline assignment: CDR1 LGHNA and CDR2 YNFKEQ. This CDR3 spans 14 amino acids. V lost 0 bases and J 2 bases, leaving 7 bases between the germline ends. DNA for the CDR3: TGTGCCAGCAGCCAAGATCGATTAAACACTGAAGCTTTCTTT. Translation gives CASSQDRLNTEAFF.

The V call is TRBV24-1, the J call TRBJ2-1, with D possibly being TRBD2 (5 bases). V shed 9 bases and J shed 1 base, with 12 bases lying between them. The CDR3 loop spans 14 amino acids. CDR1 and CDR2 (germline): KGHDR, SFDVKD. Here the CDR3 DNA reads TGTGCCACCCAAAGCGGAAAATCCTACAATGAGCAGTTCTTC. This codes for CATQSGKSYNEQFF.

The V gene is TRBV5-1, the J gene TRBJ2-7; D gene uncertain. V lost 4 bases and J lost 5, with 13 bases in between. CDR1 and CDR2 from the germline V gene are SGHRS and YFSETQ. The CDR3 consists of 13 residues. The CDR3 DNA reads as TGCGCCAGCAGCCGGGCGGCCGAGGACGAGCAGTACTTC. The encoded protein is CASSRAAEDEQYF.

J is TRBJ1-1 and V is TRBV18; tentatively, D is TRBD1 (5 bases). There are 14 residues in the CDR3. The V gene's germline CDR1 is KGHSH and CDR2 LQKENI. V dropped 2 bases and J dropped 3 bases, with 10 bases sitting between them. The CDR3 DNA reads as TGTGCCAGCTCACCAGGTGAAGGGGACACTGAAGCTTTCTTT. Protein product: CASSPGEGDTEAFF. The full variable domain, in which reference TRBV18 and TRBJ1-1 provide the parts outside the CDR3, is NAGVMQNPRHLVRRRGQEARLRCSPMKGHSHVYWYRQLPEEGLKFMVYLQKENIIDESGMPKERFSAEFPKEGPSILRIQQVVRGDSAAYFCASSPGEGDTEAFFGQGTRLTVV.

This clone was detected only once. The CDR3 loop reads CSVEDQGYYGYTF. The CDR3 DNA reads TGCAGCGTTGAAGATCAGGGGTATTACGGCTACACCTTC. V and J are TRBV29-1 and TRBJ1-2, with D perhaps TRBD1 (6 bases). The V gene's germline CDR1 is SQVTM and CDR2 ANQGSEA. Trimming cost V 0 bases and J 8 bases, with 13 bases left between them. The CDR3 contains 13 residues.

V and J are TRBV4-2 and TRBJ2-1, with D tentatively TRBD1 or TRBD2 (5 bases each). Germline loops: CDR1 LGHNA, CDR2 YNFKEQ. Trimming left V 5 bases short and J 1 base short, with 12 bases between. The CDR3 length is 15 residues. The CDR3 sequence: CASSGGDGSYNEQFF. The CDR3 region has the DNA TGTGCCAGCAGCGGGGGAGACGGGTCCTACAATGAGCAGTTCTTC.